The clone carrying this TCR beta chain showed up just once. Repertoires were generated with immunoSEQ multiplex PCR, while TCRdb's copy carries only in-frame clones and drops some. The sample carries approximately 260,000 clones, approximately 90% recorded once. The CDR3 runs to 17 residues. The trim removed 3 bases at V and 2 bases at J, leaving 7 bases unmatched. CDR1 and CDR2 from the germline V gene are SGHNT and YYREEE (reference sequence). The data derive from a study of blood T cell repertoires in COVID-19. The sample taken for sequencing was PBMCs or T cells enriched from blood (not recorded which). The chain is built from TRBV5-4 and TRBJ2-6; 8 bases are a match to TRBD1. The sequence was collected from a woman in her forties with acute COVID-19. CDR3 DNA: TGTGCCAGCAGCTCGGACAGGGCGTGGGCTGGGGCCAACGTCCTGACTTTC. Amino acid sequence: CASSSDRAWAGANVLTF.